The present entry profiles one T cell receptor (beta chain) with its context. The antigen is not known. Deletions cut 3 bases from V and 6 bases from J, with 11 bases between. Germline CDR1 and CDR2: SGDLS and YYNGEE. CDR3 length: 13 residues. This sample stems from a study of cytomegalovirus exposure and HLA in healthy donors. Study conclusions and caveats: Many donors carried some public TCRs, although rarity characterized most TCR sequences. Within the data, a cluster of highly shared sequence variants was likely a sequencing artifact. Evidence from a later analysis indicated that most CMV-associated TCR beta chains looked HLA-restricted. Altogether, some 170 TCR beta chains were recorded as cytomegalovirus-associated.

Vbeta (60) and Jbeta (13) primers were used in the PCR. Sequencing was performed with immunoSEQ multiplex PCR; in TCRdb, only in-frame clones are kept and a portion is missing. The table lists under 250,000 clones, 70% to 90% of them singletons. The material sequenced was PBMCs. This receptor was identified in a woman aged 50 to 60 in good health and CMV-seronegative. V gene TRBV9 combines with J gene TRBJ2-3; D is unclear. The CDR3 DNA follows: TGTGCCAGCAGCGCGAGAATTACCGATACGCAGTATTTT. The encoded protein is CASSARITDTQYF.